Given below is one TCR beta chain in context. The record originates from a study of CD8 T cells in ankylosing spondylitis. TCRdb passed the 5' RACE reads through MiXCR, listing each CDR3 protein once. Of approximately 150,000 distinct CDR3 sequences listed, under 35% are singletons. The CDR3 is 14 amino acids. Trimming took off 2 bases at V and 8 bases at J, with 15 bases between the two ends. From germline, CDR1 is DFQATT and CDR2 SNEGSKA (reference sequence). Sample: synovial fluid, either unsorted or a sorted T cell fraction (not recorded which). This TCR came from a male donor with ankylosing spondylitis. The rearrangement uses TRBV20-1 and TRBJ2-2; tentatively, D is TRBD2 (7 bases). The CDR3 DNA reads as TGCAGTGCTAGAAGTCGGGGGGCCGCGGGGGAGCTGTTTTTT. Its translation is CSARSRGAAGELFF.